This TCR beta chain was captured in a study of a mutant IDH1 vaccine in newly diagnosed glioma. The study, taken as a whole, reports: Changes in the top peripheral T cell clonotypes seemingly had no bearing on pseudoprogression.

Time point defined: baseline, week 1 (first vaccination visit). Stated treatment: pre-vaccination baseline after standard-of-care therapy. Donors harbored newly found WHO grade 3 or 4 IDH1-mutant, ATRX-lost astrocytomas. The CDR3 covers 14 residues. V was trimmed by 5 bases and J by 0 bases, leaving 7 bases between them. Germline V gene data show CDR1 as MNHEY and CDR2 as SMNVEV (reference sequence). This table comes from immunoSEQ multiplex PCR, and its TCRdb copy is limited to in-frame clones, with some not included. The sample yields around 50,000 clones, about nine tenths seen once. Of note for this clone: Its antigen is not known.

This sequence was found in a man aged 40-49 years with glioma. The rearrangement links TRBV27 to TRBJ2-2; unclear D gene. Sequenced material: PBMCs, taken from a glioma patient treated with radiotherapy, temozolomide or both. In nucleotides, the CDR3 is TGTGCCAGCAGTAGACAAACGAACACCGGGGAGCTGTTTTTT. It encodes CASSRQTNTGELFF.